This T cell receptor (beta chain) was sequenced for a study of blood T cells in healthy people across ages. With a J-beta primer mix and a sample-barcoded 5' primer, a second PCR ran roughly 7 to 11 cycles. MiXCR was run by TCRdb on the 5' RACE reads, yielding one entry per CDR3 protein. This table holds around 870,000 distinct CDR3 sequences, under 35% found once. This clonotype was seen repeatedly, ten times or more. Germline lookup yields CDR1 SGDLS and CDR2 YYNGEE. CDR3 length: 15 amino acids. V lost 0 bases to trimming and J lost 4 bases, with 11 bases between them. Material: blood. The chain uses TRBV9 and TRBJ2-1; D is possibly TRBD2 (5 bases). The receptor comes from an elderly woman in good health. CDR3 in amino acids: CASSVGVAKYNEQFF. CDR3 DNA: TGTGCCAGCAGCGTAGGAGTAGCGAAGTACAATGAGCAGTTCTTC.